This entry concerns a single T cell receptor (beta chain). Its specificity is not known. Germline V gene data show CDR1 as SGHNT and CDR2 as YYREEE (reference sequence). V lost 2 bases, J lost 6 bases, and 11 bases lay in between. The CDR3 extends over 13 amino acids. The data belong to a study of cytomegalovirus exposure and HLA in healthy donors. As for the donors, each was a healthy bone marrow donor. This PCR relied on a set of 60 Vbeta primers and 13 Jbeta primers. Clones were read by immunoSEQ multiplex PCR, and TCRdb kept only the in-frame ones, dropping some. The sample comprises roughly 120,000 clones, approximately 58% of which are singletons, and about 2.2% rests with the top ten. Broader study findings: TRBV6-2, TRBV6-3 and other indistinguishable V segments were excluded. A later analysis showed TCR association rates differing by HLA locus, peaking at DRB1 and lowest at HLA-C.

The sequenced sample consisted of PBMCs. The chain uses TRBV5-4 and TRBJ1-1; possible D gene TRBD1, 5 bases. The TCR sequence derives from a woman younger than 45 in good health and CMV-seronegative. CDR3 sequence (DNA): TGTGCCAGCAGCTTCGAACAGGAACCTGAAGCTTTCTTT. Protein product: CASSFEQEPEAFF.